The next 9 T cell receptor beta chains were all read from a single sample in a study of molecular identifiers for immune sequencing clone quantification. One entry per CDR3 protein results from TCRdb running MiXCR on the PCR reads. Among roughly 320,000 distinct CDR3 sequences listed, 20% to 25% were seen once. Sequencing was carried out using naive CD8+ T cells from blood, with Jurkat cell RNA spiked in. The subset: FACS-sorted CD8+CD4-CCR7+CD45RA+ naive T cells. The receptors come from a human donor in good health. Some libraries in this study had Jurkat cell RNA spiked in.

This clonotype has at least ten counts. DNA of the CDR3: TGTGCCAGCACCAAGACAGAGCGAGGTGAAGCTTTCTTT. It yields the protein CASTKTERGEAFF. The V call is TRBV6-5, the J call TRBJ1-1; a possible D gene is TRBD1 (5 bases). This CDR3 contains 13 residues. V lost 7 bases and J lost 7, with 16 bases in between. CDR1 is MNHEY and CDR2 is SVGAGI in the germline V gene.

This clonotype appeared many times. The chain has TRBV7-6 and TRBJ2-4, with D tentatively TRBD1 or TRBD2 (6 bases each). CDR3 length equals 14 residues. Deletions cut 4 bases from V and 8 bases from J, with 15 bases between. In germline, CDR1 is SGHVS, CDR2 FNYEAQ. CDR3 sequence reads: CASSSSGAEDIQYF. DNA for the CDR3: TGTGCCAGCAGCTCCTCGGGGGCGGAGGACATTCAGTACTTC.

This clonotype was detected ten times or more. This chain connects TRBV19 to TRBJ1-6, with D possibly being TRBD1 (6 bases). Germline-derived CDR1 and CDR2 are LNHDA and SQIVND (reference sequence). The CDR3 contains 14 residues. The V and J ends lost 3 bases and 6 bases respectively, with 9 bases between them. The CDR3 DNA reads as TGTGCCAGTAGTATTCAGGGGTCTAATTCACCCCTCCACTTT. It is translated as CASSIQGSNSPLHF. The whole variable domain, remainder taken from reference TRBV19 and TRBJ1-6, is DGGITQSPKYLFRKEGQNVTLSCEQNLNHDAMYWYRQDPGQGLRLIYYSQIVNDFQKGDIAEGYSVSREKKESFPLTVTSAQKNPTAFYLCASSIQGSNSPLHFGNGTRLTVT.

This clonotype was counted many times. The chain joins TRBV27 to TRBJ1-4; D perhaps matches TRBD1 (5 bases). Germline V gene lookup returns CDR1 MNHEY and CDR2 SMNVEV (reference sequence). Deletions cut 2 bases from V and 11 bases from J, with 6 bases between. The CDR3 has 11 residues. The CDR3 loop is CASSLGGKLFF. Here the CDR3 DNA reads TGTGCCAGCAGTTTAGGGGGTAAACTGTTTTTT.

Of note for this clonotype: With a much larger clone just one base away, this may be a read error. CDR3 in amino acids: CASSLPEIYGYTF. CDR3 nucleotides: TGTGCCAGCAGCTTGCCCGAGATCTATGGCTACACCTTC. The V and J genes are TRBV5-3 and TRBJ1-2, with unresolved D. TRBV5-3 is an open reading frame whose function is uncertain. CDR3 length: 13 residues.

This chain joins TRBV20-1 and TRBJ2-7, with 7 bases lining up with TRBD2. The CDR3 is 12 amino acids. The V and J ends lost 6 bases and 0 bases, in that order; junction bases with no gene match: 2. Germline V gives CDR1 DFQATT, CDR2 SNEGSKA (reference sequence). CDR3 sequence reads: CSAPSGSYEQYF. The CDR3 DNA follows: TGCAGTGCCCCTAGCGGCTCCTACGAGCAGTACTTC.

This clonotype was seen repeatedly, ten times or more. V gene TRBV7-6 combines with J gene TRBJ2-3, with D hard to call. Germline V gene data show CDR1 as SGHVS and CDR2 as FNYEAQ. CDR3 length: 14 residues. Deletions cut 1 base from V and 4 bases from J, with 9 bases between. As DNA, the CDR3 is TGTGCCAGCAGCTTAGACACCCCCGCAGATACGCAGTATTTT. It encodes CASSLDTPADTQYF.

This clonotype was counted ten times or more. The chain recombines TRBV12-3 or TRBV12-4 with TRBJ1-5, with a weak D call TRBD1 (6 bases). Deletions cut 5 bases from V and 6 bases from J, with 14 bases between. The CDR3 totals 14 residues. The CDR3 sequence is CASSADSSTQPQHF. The CDR3, as DNA: TGTGCCAGCAGTGCGGACAGCTCTACTCAGCCCCAGCATTTT.

At least ten counts were recorded for this clonotype. Here the CDR3 DNA reads TGTGCCAGCAGCGTAGGAGCCTCCAGCGCAGATACGCAGTATTTT. This translates into CASSVGASSADTQYF. The genes are TRBV9 and TRBJ2-3; no clear D gene. The CDR3 is made up of 15 amino acids. Trimming pared 0 bases from V and 4 bases from J, leaving 12 bases between. The germline V gene encodes CDR1 SGDLS and CDR2 YYNGEE.